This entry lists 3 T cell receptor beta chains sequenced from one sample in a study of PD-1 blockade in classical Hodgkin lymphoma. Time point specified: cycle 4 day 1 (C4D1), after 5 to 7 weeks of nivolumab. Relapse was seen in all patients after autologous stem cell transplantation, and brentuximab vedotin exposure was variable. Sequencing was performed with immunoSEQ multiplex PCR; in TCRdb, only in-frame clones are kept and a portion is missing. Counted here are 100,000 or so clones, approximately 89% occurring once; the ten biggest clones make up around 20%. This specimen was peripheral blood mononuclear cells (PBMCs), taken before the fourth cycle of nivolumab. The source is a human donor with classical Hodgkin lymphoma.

DNA of the CDR3: TGTGCCAGCAGCGCGCAGGGGGCGGATCAGCCCCAGCATTTT. Translation: CASSAQGADQPQHF. The genes are TRBV5-4 and TRBJ1-5; 8 bases map to TRBD1. This CDR3 is 14 amino acids long. In germline, CDR1 is SGHNT, CDR2 YYREEE (reference sequence). Germline trimming cut 4 bases from V and 5 bases from J; bases unmatched to any gene: 5.

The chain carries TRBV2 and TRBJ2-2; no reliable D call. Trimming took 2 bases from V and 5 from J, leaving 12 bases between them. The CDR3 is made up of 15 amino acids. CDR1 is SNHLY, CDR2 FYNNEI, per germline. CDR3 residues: CASSERTLGTGELFF. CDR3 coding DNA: TGTGCCAGCAGTGAAAGGACGCTGGGGACCGGGGAGCTGTTTTTT.

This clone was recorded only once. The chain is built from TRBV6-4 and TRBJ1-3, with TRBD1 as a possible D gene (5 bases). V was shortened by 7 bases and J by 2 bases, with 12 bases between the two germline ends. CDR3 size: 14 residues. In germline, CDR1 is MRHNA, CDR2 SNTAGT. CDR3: CASNTQGPGNTIYF. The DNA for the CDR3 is TGTGCCAGCAATACTCAGGGCCCTGGAAACACCATATATTTT.